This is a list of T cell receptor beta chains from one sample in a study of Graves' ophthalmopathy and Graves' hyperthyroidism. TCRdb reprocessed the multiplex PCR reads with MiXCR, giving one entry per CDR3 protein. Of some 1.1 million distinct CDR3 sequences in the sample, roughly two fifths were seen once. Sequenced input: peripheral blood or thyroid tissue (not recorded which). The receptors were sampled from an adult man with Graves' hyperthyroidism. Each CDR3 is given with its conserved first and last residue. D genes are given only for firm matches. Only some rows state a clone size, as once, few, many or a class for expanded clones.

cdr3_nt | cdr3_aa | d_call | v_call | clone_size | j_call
TGTGCCACCAGTGATTTTGGGCTAGCGGGAGCTCGAGAGACCCAGTACTTC | CATSDFGLAGARETQYF | TRBD2 | TRBV24-1 | . | TRBJ2-5
TGTGCCAGCAGCTTAGCGCCCGCGGACAATGAAAAACCGTTTTTT | CASSLAPADNEKPFF | . | TRBV7-6 | . | TRBJ1-4
TGTGCCAGTAGTATAACGGGCGAAAAACTGTTTTTT | CASSITGEKLFF | . | TRBV5-1 | many | TRBJ1-4
TGCAGTGCGCCCAGGGGAGGGACTAGTGGTGGGGCCAACGTCCTGACTTTC | CSAPRGGTSGGANVLTF | TRBD2 | TRBV20-1 | many | TRBJ2-6
TGTGCCAGCAGCCGGGGTTGGGGGGATAACTATGGCTACACCTTC | CASSRGWGDNYGYTF | . | TRBV5-8 | . | TRBJ1-2
TGCAGCGTCTTGGACCAGGGGGGGGACACAGCTAACTATGGCTACACCTTC | CSVLDQGGDTANYGYTF | TRBD1 | TRBV29-1 | . | TRBJ1-2
TGTGCCAGCAGCTCCTCGCAGGGAGCCACCTACGAGCAGTACTTC | CASSSSQGATYEQYF | . | TRBV7-9 | . | TRBJ2-7
TGTGCCAGCACCCGGGACAGGGGGCGCTCCGGGGAGCTGTTTTTT | CASTRDRGRSGELFF | TRBD1 | TRBV12-3/TRBV12-4 | . | TRBJ2-2
TGTGCCACCAGCAGCCCACAGGGGGACAATCAGCCCCAGCATTTT | CATSSPQGDNQPQHF | TRBD1 | TRBV15 | . | TRBJ1-5
TGTGCCAGCAGCTTGAGAACAGGGGAACTTAATTCACCCCTCCACTTT | CASSLRTGELNSPLHF | TRBD1 | TRBV7-8 | many | TRBJ1-6
TGTGCCAGCAGTGAAGCGCCTGGACAGGGCGGCGAGCAGTACTTC | CASSEAPGQGGEQYF | TRBD1 | TRBV2 | many | TRBJ2-7
TGTGCCAGCGGTAGACGGCCTAGCTCCTACGAGCAGTACTTC | CASGRRPSSYEQYF | . | TRBV10-3 | . | TRBJ2-7
TGTGCCAGCAGTTTAGAGGGTAAGCGCAATCAGCCCCAGCATTTT | CASSLEGKRNQPQHF | . | TRBV27 | few | TRBJ1-5
TGTGCCACCAGCAGAGATAGAGGGATGGAAGAGACCCAGTACTTC | CATSRDRGMEETQYF | . | TRBV15 | few | TRBJ2-5
TGCGCCAGCAGCCAAGGGGTCGGGCGTCAAGAGACCCAGTACTTC | CASSQGVGRQETQYF | . | TRBV4-1 | . | TRBJ2-5
TGCAGTGCTAGAAGCGGGTTAAACACCGGGGAGCTGTTTTTT | CSARSGLNTGELFF | . | TRBV20-1 | once | TRBJ2-2
TGTGCCAGCAGCCGAAGGACAGGGCGCTCCAATCAGCCCCAGCATTTT | CASSRRTGRSNQPQHF | TRBD1 | TRBV5-5 | many | TRBJ1-5
TGCAGTGCTAGAGATTATTCTCGGGGGACAGGAGTCTACGAGCAGTACTTC | CSARDYSRGTGVYEQYF | TRBD1 | TRBV20-1 | . | TRBJ2-7
TGCGCCAGCAGCCGGGACAGGGGGCGGACCCAGTACTTC | CASSRDRGRTQYF | TRBD1 | TRBV5-1 | . | TRBJ2-5
TGTGCCAGCAGTTACTTGGGGGGGGCTGTGGGCAGCAATCAGCCCCAGCATTTT | CASSYLGGAVGSNQPQHF | . | TRBV6-2/TRBV6-3 | . | TRBJ1-5
TGTGCCTGCGGACAGAACTACGAGCAGTACTTC | CACGQNYEQYF | . | TRBV25-1 | many | TRBJ2-7
TGCGCCAGCAGCCCGACTAGCGGGAGCGTGACCCAGTACTTC | CASSPTSGSVTQYF | TRBD2 | TRBV29-1 | . | TRBJ2-5
TGTGCCAGCAGCTCTCAGCCGAACACTGAAGCTTTCTTT | CASSSQPNTEAFF | . | TRBV7-2 | many | TRBJ1-1
TGCAGCGTTGCGCTTCTCGGCACAGATACGCAGTATTTT | CSVALLGTDTQYF | . | TRBV29-1 | few | TRBJ2-3
TGTGCCAGCAGTGTCTTCTTCGGGGGGAGATCGCTAGGGAAATCCTACGAGCAGTACTTC | CASSVFFGGRSLGKSYEQYF | TRBD2 | TRBV2 | few | TRBJ2-7
TGTGCCGGCAATTCCGGGACTCACAATTCACCCCTCCACTTT | CAGNSGTHNSPLHF | . | TRBV2 | few | TRBJ1-6
TGTGCCACCAGTGGCGCGCCCCCCAACACTGAAGCTTTCTTT | CATSGAPPNTEAFF | . | TRBV24-1 | many | TRBJ1-1
TGTGCCAGCAGCAGATACCGGGAGACCCAGTACTTC | CASSRYRETQYF | . | TRBV6-5 | many | TRBJ2-5
TGTGCCATCAGTGGGGTGGTCCAAGAGACCCAGCATTTT | CAISGVVQETQHF | . | TRBV10-3 | . | TRBJ1-5
TGTGCCACCCCGATTTTGTTTGGCAATCAGCCCCAGCATTTT | CATPILFGNQPQHF | . | TRBV24-1 | many | TRBJ1-5
TGTGCCAGCAGTATTAGACAGATGCAAGAGACCCAGTACTTC | CASSIRQMQETQYF | . | TRBV2 | . | TRBJ2-5
TGCAGTGCTGGGGGGACAGGGCCTCGCGTGGGTGGGGCTTTCTTT | CSAGGTGPRVGGAFF | TRBD1 | TRBV20-1 | . | TRBJ1-1
TGTGCCAGCAGCTTATGGTCCGGGATGAACACTGAAGCTTTCTTT | CASSLWSGMNTEAFF | . | TRBV7-2 | . | TRBJ1-1
TGTGCCAGCAGTGAACCGGGACTAGCGGTTCACACAGATACGCAGTATTTT | CASSEPGLAVHTDTQYF | TRBD2 | TRBV25-1 | few | TRBJ2-3
TGTGCCAGCAGTGAGGGGACAGGGGCGGTGGGCTACACCTTC | CASSEGTGAVGYTF | TRBD1 | TRBV2 | . | TRBJ1-2
TGTGCCAGCAGTTACCCCAGGGTTATAAAGACCCAGTACTTC | CASSYPRVIKTQYF | . | TRBV6-6 | few | TRBJ2-5